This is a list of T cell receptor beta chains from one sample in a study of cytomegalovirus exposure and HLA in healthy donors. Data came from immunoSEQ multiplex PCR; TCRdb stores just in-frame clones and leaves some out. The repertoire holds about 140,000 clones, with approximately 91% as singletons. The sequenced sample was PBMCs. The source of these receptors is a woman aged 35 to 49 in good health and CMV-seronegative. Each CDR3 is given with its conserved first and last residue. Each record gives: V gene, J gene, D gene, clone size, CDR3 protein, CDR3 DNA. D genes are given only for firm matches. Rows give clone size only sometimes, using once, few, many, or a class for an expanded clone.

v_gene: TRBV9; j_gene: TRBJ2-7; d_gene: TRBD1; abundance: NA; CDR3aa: CASSAGQGASSSYEQYF; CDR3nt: TGTGCCAGCAGCGCGGGACAGGGGGCGAGCAGCTCCTACGAGCAGTACTTC
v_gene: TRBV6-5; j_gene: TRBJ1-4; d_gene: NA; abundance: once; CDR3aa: CASSRGQFLGKLFF; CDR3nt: TGTGCCAGCAGCCGCGGACAGTTCCTAGGAAAACTGTTTTTT
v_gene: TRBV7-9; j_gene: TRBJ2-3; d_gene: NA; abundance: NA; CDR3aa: CASSQQRVSRTDTQYF; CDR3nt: TGTGCCAGCAGCCAACAGAGGGTCTCTCGCACAGATACGCAGTATTTT
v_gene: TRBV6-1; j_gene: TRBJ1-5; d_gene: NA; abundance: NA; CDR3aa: CASSGVGRGNQPQHF; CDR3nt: TGTGCCAGCAGTGGAGTCGGCAGGGGCAATCAGCCCCAGCATTTT
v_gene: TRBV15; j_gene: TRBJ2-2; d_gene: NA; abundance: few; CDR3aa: CATSRPNTGELFF; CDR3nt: TGTGCCACCAGCAGACCTAACACCGGGGAGCTGTTTTTT
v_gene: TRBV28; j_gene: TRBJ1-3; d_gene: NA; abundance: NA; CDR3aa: CASNTPSEGPGNTIYF; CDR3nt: TGTGCCAGCAATACCCCTTCGGAGGGACCTGGAAACACCATATATTTT
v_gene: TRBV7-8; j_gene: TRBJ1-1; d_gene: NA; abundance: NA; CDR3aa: CASSFDRMNTEAFF; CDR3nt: TGTGCCAGCAGCTTCGACAGAATGAACACTGAAGCTTTCTTT
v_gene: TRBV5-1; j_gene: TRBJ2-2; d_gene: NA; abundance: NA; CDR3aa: CASSLVQGNTGELFF; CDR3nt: TGCGCCAGCAGCTTGGTACAGGGGAACACCGGGGAGCTGTTTTTT
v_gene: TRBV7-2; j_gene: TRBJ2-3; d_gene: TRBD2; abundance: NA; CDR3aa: CASSLNGGGTQYF; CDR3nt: TGTGCCAGCAGCTTAAATGGCGGGGGTACGCAGTATTTT
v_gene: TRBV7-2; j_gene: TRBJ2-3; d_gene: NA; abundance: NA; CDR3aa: CASSLGVGTQYF; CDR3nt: TGTGCCAGCAGCTTGGGAGTGGGGACGCAGTATTTT